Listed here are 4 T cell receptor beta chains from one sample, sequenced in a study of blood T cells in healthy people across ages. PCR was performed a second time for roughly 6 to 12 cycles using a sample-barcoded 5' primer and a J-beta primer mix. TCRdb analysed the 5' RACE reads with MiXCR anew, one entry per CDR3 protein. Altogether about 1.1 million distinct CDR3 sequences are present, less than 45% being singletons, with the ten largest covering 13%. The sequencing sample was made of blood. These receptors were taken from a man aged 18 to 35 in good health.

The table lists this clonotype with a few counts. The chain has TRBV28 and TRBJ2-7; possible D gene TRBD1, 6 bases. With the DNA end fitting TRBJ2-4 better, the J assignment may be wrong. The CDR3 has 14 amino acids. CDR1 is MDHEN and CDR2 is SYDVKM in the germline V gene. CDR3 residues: CASSTGYRMGIQYF. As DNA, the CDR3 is TGTGCCAGCAGCACAGGGTACCGAATGGGCATTCAGTACTTC.

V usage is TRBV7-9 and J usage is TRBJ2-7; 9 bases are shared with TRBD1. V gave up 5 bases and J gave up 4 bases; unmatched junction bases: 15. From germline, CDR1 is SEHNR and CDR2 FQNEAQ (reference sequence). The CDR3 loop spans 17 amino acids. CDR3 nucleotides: TGTGCCAGCAGCACAAACCAGCCGGGACAGGGTTTTTACGAGCAGTACTTC. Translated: CASSTNQPGQGFYEQYF.

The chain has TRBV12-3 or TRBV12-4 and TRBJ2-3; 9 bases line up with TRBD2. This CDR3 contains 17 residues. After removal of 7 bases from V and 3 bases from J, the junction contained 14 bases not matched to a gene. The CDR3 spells CASTLGRRGGRTDTQYF. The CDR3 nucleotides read TGTGCCAGCACCCTTGGGCGGCGGGGGGGCCGAACAGATACGCAGTATTTT.

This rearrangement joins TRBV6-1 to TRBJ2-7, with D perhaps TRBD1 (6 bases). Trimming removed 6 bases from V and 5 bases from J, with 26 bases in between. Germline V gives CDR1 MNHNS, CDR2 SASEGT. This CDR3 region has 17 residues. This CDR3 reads CASRKHTPEQGLHEQYF. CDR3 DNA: TGTGCCAGCAGAAAACATACCCCGGAACAGGGTTTACACGAGCAGTACTTC.